The TCR beta chain described here comes from a study of cytomegalovirus exposure and HLA in healthy donors (dated by TCRdb to between 2016 and 2019). At the level of the whole study: An earlier analysis of a few hundred of the donors reported 276 Gb of sequence data and 117 million unique TCR beta sequences obtained from around 190 million T cells. An early release covering just under 650 HLA-typed donors comprised around 300 gigabases of sequencing data and about 90 million unique TCR sequences. Of the roughly 410 genotyped donors, 80% to 90% were placed in the genetic ancestry cluster associated with self-reported Caucasian donors. The aim of the study was to test whether cataloging public T cell receptors could identify signatures of past pathogen exposure. Using immunosequencing, the study profiled T cell repertoires from 666 subjects and related those repertoires to cytomegalovirus serostatus. Along with the approximately 670-subject first cohort, a separate validation cohort of 120 different subjects was used. To predict cytomegalovirus infection status, the study brought together high-throughput TCR immunosequencing, statistical association of individual TCRs with disease status, and machine learning. A later analysis re-analyzed previously published TCR beta repertoires from roughly 600 donors and added high-resolution HLA genotyping to study TCR occurrence patterns. In the later analysis, no new phenotypic data were used to find candidate immune exposures; instead, reliance was placed on TCR beta sequences and their occurrence across donors. To decide whether each TCR beta V gene segment behaved as functional or pseudogenic, an earlier analysis of approximately 600 of the donors relied on high-throughput TCR beta sequencing. Donor age, sex, ethnicity and CMV serostatus were compiled alongside the repertoire data. In a later genetic analysis, genome-wide SNP genotypes for about three fifths of the 666 donors were used, and that subset was treated as a discovery cohort. Every repertoire in the discovery cohort had been generated on one and the same sequencing platform. Class I and class II HLA loci were covered by the typing at four-digit resolution. The number of donors typed differed by locus, with 629-630 for A, B, C, DRB1 and DQB1, around 500 for DQA1, 600 to 610 for DPA1, and under 490 for DPB1. About five DR-DQ haplotypes were treated as single units for association and clustering because of strong linkage in the cohort. On average, roughly 250,000 unique TCR beta nucleotide sequences were sequenced per donor among 398 genotyped donors of the cohort, with 15% to 20% of those sequences being non-productive.

Remarks on this clone: It lacks a known antigen.

Between the V and J ends, shortened by 0 bases and 1 base respectively, the junction contains 7 bases. The CDR3 spans 14 residues, from the cysteine through the phenylalanine. The sequence is cut down to CDR3 DNA, 42 bases in frame from base 1. Receptor amplification or capture employed the immunoSEQ multiplex PCR assay. The multiplex PCR relied on a mix of 60 forward primers for TCR Vbeta segments and 13 reverse primers for TCR Jbeta segments. The CDR3 region of rearranged TCR beta genes was amplified from genomic DNA with a multiplex PCR assay. On the Illumina HiSeq System, the amplified TCR beta libraries were sequenced as 87-base-pair reads. The study's own analysis went as follows. In a later analysis, tens of millions of unique TCR beta chains were counted across the approximately 620 repertoires, and roughly 11 million of these chains were shared by at least two donors. To remove PCR and sequencing errors, raw reads were error-corrected and collapsed into unique sequences using a nearest-neighbor algorithm that merged closely related sequences. Alignment of CDR3 sequences to IMGT reference sequences was used to assign V, D and J gene segments. For a sequence to be retained, a match of at least six nucleotides to both a V gene segment and a J gene segment was required. A rearrangement counted as productive if the CDR3 had no stop codons and remained in frame with V and J, and every other rearrangement counted as non-productive. Following IMGT convention, CDR3 was defined as the stretch from the second conserved V-encoded cysteine to the conserved J-encoded phenylalanine. The earlier analysis of about 620 of the donors excluded sequences that lacked an unambiguous match to a single V gene segment. In an earlier analysis of a few hundred of the donors, V segments were called functional above 56.7% productive rearrangements and were called segregating when the between-donor standard deviation exceeded 5%. A statistical classification framework was developed to diagnose cytomegalovirus status using the catalog of TCR beta chain sequences. A later analysis assigned V and J genes by comparing TCR nucleotide sequences with IMGT/GENE-DB human TR gene sequences. In a later analysis, CDR3 sequences and most-parsimonious VDJ recombination scenarios were assigned using the TCRdist pipeline. In a later analysis, each TCR beta chain was defined by its CDR3 amino acid sequence together with its V-gene family, and reads lacking a unique V-gene family were excluded. A later analysis removed 592 highly shared, low-generation-probability nucleotide sequences to deal with suspected cross-contamination and a sequencing artifact. In a later analysis, a clonal expansion index for each public chain was calculated from normalized within-repertoire ranks of inferred template counts. Generation probabilities in a later analysis came from a VDJ recombination model fitted to out-of-frame rearrangements, and those results were checked against IGoR. A later analysis scored TCR-TCR, TCR-HLA and TCR-CMV co-occurrence with hypergeometric tests, applying a repertoire-size bias correction to TCR pairs. In a later analysis, false discovery rates were estimated by permuting HLA or CMV assignments 20 times. In a later analysis, co-occurring TCRs were grouped using DBSCAN, with TCRdist sequence similarity added in when clustering inside HLA-allele-positive subsets. Repertoires with fewer than 30,000 or more than 120,000 public chains were left out of co-occurrence clustering, as were five repertoires with anomalous nucleotide sharing. TCRdb's version of the immuneACCESS table is confined to in-frame rearrangements and falls short of the full clone set. An unresolved V gene accounts for under half of the shortfall where checked; the remainder is of unknown origin. That table is the source of V, J and clone size, and D and trimming were worked out from the DNA. The table for this sample lists 130,000 to 150,000 clones. The ten largest clones represent about 0.96% of the sample.

Findings and caveats that apply to the study as a whole: The presence/absence analyses assumed that sequencing depth was roughly uniform across donors, and that assumption may not be true. In a later analysis, HLA-associated TCR beta chains showed more clonal expansion and lower generation probabilities than non-associated chains that were equally common. The classifier was reported to diagnose cytomegalovirus status with high specificity and sensitivity in both the original cohort and the validation cohort. In a later analysis, some 17,000 TCR beta sequences were associated with specific HLA alleles at a false discovery rate of 0.05. In the study, about 150 TCR beta chains were listed as associated with cytomegalovirus. Broadly in line with IMGT annotations, most TCR beta V segments showed up in productive rearrangements about 90% or about 30% of the time in an earlier analysis of approximately 600 of the donors. HLA typing was unavailable for some donors at each locus, so association tests used only the typed subset. According to a later analysis, parvovirus B19, influenza, CMV and Epstein-Barr virus appeared linked to several top co-occurrence clusters. A later analysis found that most CMV-associated TCR beta chains appeared HLA-restricted, with HLA associations seemingly driven largely by CMV exposure. Some IMGT-functional V segments, including TRBV6-2 and TRBV6-3, could not be told apart with the 87-base-pair reads, so those segments were excluded. A cluster of highly shared sequence variants was judged likely to represent a technical artifact of the sequencing pipeline. According to a later genetic analysis, donors in an Asian-associated ancestry cluster had fewer N-insertions in productive TCRs than the approximately 670-donor mean. In a later analysis, TCR association rates were found to vary across HLA loci, with the most associated TCRs seen for DRB1 alleles and the fewest for HLA-C alleles. When HLA alleles, especially DR and DQ, strongly co-occurred, TCR associations were difficult to assign to individual alleles. Linkage disequilibrium might explain the correlated functional status among segregating V segments, but an unknown experimental factor could not be ruled out. Three of the identified cytomegalovirus-associated TCR beta chains were confirmed in vitro to be specific for cytomegalovirus antigens. Only TCR beta chains were sequenced in this cohort, and the absence of alpha or paired-chain data limited detectable features. The only immune exposure information available for the cohort was CMV serostatus. The authors suggested that the approach could potentially be extended to other disease states and immunological phenotypes. A further reported finding was that TCR beta sequences accurately predicted the HLA-A and HLA-B alleles for most subjects in the first cohort. Most TCR sequences were seen in very few donors, while some public TCRs were found in many individuals. Because counts were too low, about 15 rarely observed V segments, including chromosome 9 orphons, were left out of the earlier analysis of some 600 of the donors. In a later genetic analysis, a missense DCLRE1C variant was associated with V-gene and J-gene trimming of TCR beta chains, and the association was replicated in an independent cohort.

In total, 630 or so healthy bone marrow donors made up the cohort. Cohort members were all nominally healthy when sampled, although unrecorded immune exposures were likely present. The donor was CMV seronegative and was included in the group of around 320 seronegative cohort members. A peripheral blood sample was provided by each donor, and peripheral blood mononuclear cells were used for TCR beta sequencing. The Qiagen DNeasy Blood Extraction Kit was used to extract genomic DNA from the blood cell samples. This sequence originates from a male donor in good health and CMV-seronegative. This sequence uses TRBV5-3 and TRBJ1-1; the D gene cannot be named for sure. TRBV5-3 is an ORF, and what it does is uncertain. Input material: PBMCs. The CDR3 is CARSLEAENTEAFF. The DNA is TGTGCCAGAAGCTTGGAGGCGGAGAACACTGAAGCTTTCTTT.